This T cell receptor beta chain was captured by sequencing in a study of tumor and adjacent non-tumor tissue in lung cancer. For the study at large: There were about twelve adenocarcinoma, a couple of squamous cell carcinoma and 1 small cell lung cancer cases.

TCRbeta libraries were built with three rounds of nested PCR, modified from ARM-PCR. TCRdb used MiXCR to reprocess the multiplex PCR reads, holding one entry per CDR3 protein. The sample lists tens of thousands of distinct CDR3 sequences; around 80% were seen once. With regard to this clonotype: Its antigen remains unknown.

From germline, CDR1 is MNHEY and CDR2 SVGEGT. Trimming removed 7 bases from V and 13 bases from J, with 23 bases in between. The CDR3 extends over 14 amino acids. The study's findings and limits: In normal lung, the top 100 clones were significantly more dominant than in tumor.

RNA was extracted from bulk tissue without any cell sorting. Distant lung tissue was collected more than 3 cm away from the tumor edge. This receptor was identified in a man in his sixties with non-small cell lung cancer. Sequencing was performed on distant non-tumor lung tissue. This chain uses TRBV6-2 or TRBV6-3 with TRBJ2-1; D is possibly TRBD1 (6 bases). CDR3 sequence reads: CASTDRTAFNKQFF. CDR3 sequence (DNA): TGTGCCAGCACCGACCGGACAGCCTTCAATAAACAGTTCTTC.